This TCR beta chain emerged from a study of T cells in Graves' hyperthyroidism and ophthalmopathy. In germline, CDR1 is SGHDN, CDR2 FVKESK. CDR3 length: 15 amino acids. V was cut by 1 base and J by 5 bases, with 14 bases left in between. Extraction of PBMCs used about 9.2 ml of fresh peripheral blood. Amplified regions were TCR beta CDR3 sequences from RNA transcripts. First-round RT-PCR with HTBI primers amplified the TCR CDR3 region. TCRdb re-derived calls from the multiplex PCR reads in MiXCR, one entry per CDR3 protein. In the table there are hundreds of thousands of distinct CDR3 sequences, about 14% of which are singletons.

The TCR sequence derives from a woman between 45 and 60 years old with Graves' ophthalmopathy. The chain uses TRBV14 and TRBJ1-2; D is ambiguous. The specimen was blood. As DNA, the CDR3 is TGTGCCAGCAGCCAAGTAGGGATGTGGGAGTATGGCTACACCTTC. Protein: CASSQVGMWEYGYTF.